The rows below give T cell receptor beta chains drawn from one sample of a study of breast tumors, draining lymph nodes, adjacent tissues. TCRdb passed the multiplex PCR reads through MiXCR, listing each CDR3 protein once. The sample records more than 7,500 distinct CDR3 sequences, over 60% being singletons. The sequenced sample consisted of tumor-adjacent breast tissue. The receptors stem from a female donor with breast cancer. Some clones in this sample may be carry-over from other donors' samples. Each CDR3 is given with its conserved first and last residue. D genes are given only for firm matches. For some rows the clone size is stated as once, few or many, or as a class when expanded; others skip it.

CATQTGVDNEQFF | TGTGCCACCCAGACAGGGGTGGACAATGAGCAGTTCTTC | TRBD1 | TRBJ2-1 | TRBV10-3 | NA
CASSLGLAGGWAGTQYF | TGTGCCAGCAGCTTAGGACTAGCGGGAGGGTGGGCGGGAACGCAGTATTTT | TRBD2 | TRBJ2-3 | TRBV7-2 | NA
CSARTQDSNQPQHF | TGCAGTGCTAGAACCCAGGATAGCAATCAGCCCCAGCATTTT | NA | TRBJ1-5 | TRBV20-1 | medium-sized
CASSLGHSTDTQYF | TGTGCCAGCAGCTTAGGCCACAGCACAGATACGCAGTATTTT | NA | TRBJ2-3 | TRBV5-4 | NA
CASSMTGDTDTQYF | TGCGCCAGCAGCATGACAGGGGATACAGATACGCAGTATTTT | TRBD1 | TRBJ2-3 | TRBV5-1 | NA
CASSAHRDNSPLHF | TGTGCCAGCAGCGCCCACAGAGATAATTCACCCCTCCACTTT | NA | TRBJ1-6 | TRBV5-4 | NA
CASSGRTSGSSYNEQFF | TGTGCCAGCAGCGGGCGGACTAGCGGTAGCTCCTACAATGAGCAGTTCTTC | TRBD2 | TRBJ2-1 | TRBV5-6 | few
CASSASYGYTF | TGTGCCAGCAGTGCCAGCTATGGCTACACCTTC | NA | TRBJ1-2 | TRBV12-3/TRBV12-4 | NA
CSAGQGGWNEQFF | TGCAGCGCGGGACAGGGAGGGTGGAATGAGCAGTTCTTC | TRBD1 | TRBJ2-1 | TRBV29-1 | few
CASSSGTSGSDLWYNEQFF | TGCGCCAGCAGCTCCGGGACTAGCGGGAGTGACCTCTGGTACAATGAGCAGTTCTTC | TRBD2 | TRBJ2-1 | TRBV5-1 | NA
CASSLPGLKGETQYF | TGTGCCAGCAGTTTACCGGGCTTAAAAGGGGAGACCCAGTACTTC | NA | TRBJ2-5 | TRBV11-2 | medium-sized
CSVLQLYNEQFF | TGCAGCGTTCTCCAGCTATACAATGAGCAGTTCTTC | NA | TRBJ2-1 | TRBV29-1 | NA
CASSFQSGTGYEQYF | TGTGCCAGCAGCTTTCAATCCGGGACAGGGTACGAGCAGTACTTC | TRBD1 | TRBJ2-7 | TRBV7-2 | NA
CAISESPVCYTF | TGTGCCATCAGTGAGTCGCCAGTTTGCTACACCTTC | NA | TRBJ1-2 | TRBV10-3 | NA
CATSIPGHLNTIYF | TGTGCCACCAGCATCCCGGGACACTTAAACACCATATATTTT | NA | TRBJ1-3 | TRBV15 | NA
CSARGSGGQAGNSPLHF | TGCAGTGCTAGAGGGTCAGGGGGACAGGCGGGAAATTCACCCCTCCACTTT | TRBD1 | TRBJ1-6 | TRBV20-1 | NA
CASSHGTSGSADTQYF | TGTGCCAGCAGTCACGGGACTAGCGGGAGCGCAGATACGCAGTATTTT | TRBD2 | TRBJ2-3 | TRBV12-3/TRBV12-4 | NA